These 31 T cell receptor beta chains were all obtained from the same sample, sequenced in a study of cytomegalovirus exposure and HLA in healthy donors (dated by TCRdb to 2015 to 2018). The library came from the immunoSEQ multiplex PCR assay. This immuneACCESS table, as held by TCRdb, lists in-frame sequences with V and J called but not all clones. Of the missing ones, under half trace to an unresolved V gene in checked studies; the others have no known cause. For this sample there are about 160,000 clones; 85% to 90% appear just once. The ten largest clones take up 5.7% of the sample. The sample consisted of PBMCs. The receptors were sampled from a woman aged 30 to 39 in good health and CMV-seronegative.

The rearrangement uses TRBV5-1 and TRBJ2-1; no clear D gene. Germline lookup yields CDR1 SGHRS and CDR2 YFSETQ. The V end lost 0 bases, the J end lost 8 bases, and 12 bases lay between the germline ends. This CDR3 is built from 14 residues. The CDR3 nucleotides are TGCGCCAGCAGCTTGGTTTTGGCCGGCGATGAGCAGTTCTTC. It is translated as CASSLVLAGDEQFF.

The rearrangement uses TRBV11-2 and TRBJ2-3; no clear D. V was clipped by 5 bases and J by 2 bases, with 8 bases between them. Germline-derived CDR1 and CDR2 are SGHAT and FQNNGV. The CDR3 sequence is 13 residues long. The CDR3 DNA reads TGTGCCAGCAGCCGCCGGGCCACAGATACGCAGTATTTT. Its protein is CASSRRATDTQYF.

This sequence joins TRBV6-1 and TRBJ1-5; D is ambiguous. Germline V gene sequence: CDR1 MNHNS, CDR2 SASEGT. The CDR3 contains 14 residues. Deletions cut 2 bases from V and 4 bases from J, with 9 bases between. The CDR3 sequence is CASSETWGNQPQHF. The CDR3 nucleotides read TGTGCCAGCAGTGAAACGTGGGGTAATCAGCCCCAGCATTTT.

V usage is TRBV7-9 and J usage is TRBJ2-7; no clear D gene. Trimming shortened V by 5 bases and J by 2 bases, and 19 bases separated the two germline ends. The germline gives CDR1 SEHNR, CDR2 FQNEAQ (reference sequence). CDR3 length: 16 residues. CDR3 amino acids: CASSARKRASTYEQYF. CDR3 bases: TGTGCCAGCAGCGCCCGTAAGCGCGCCTCCACCTACGAGCAGTACTTC.

The chain carries TRBV30 and TRBJ2-5, with D perhaps matching TRBD1 or TRBD2 (7 bases each). The CDR3 totals 14 residues. Germline V lookup: CDR1 GTSNPN, CDR2 SVGIG (reference sequence). V was clipped by 4 bases and J by 4 bases, with 16 bases between them. The CDR3 protein is CAWTPGGGIETQYF. The CDR3 DNA sequence: TGTGCCTGGACTCCAGGGGGGGGGATAGAGACCCAGTACTTC. Variable domain in full (rest from reference TRBV30 and TRBJ2-5): SQTIHQWPATLVQPVGSPLSLECTVEGTSNPNLYWYRQAAGRGLQLLFYSVGIGQISSEVPQNLSASRPQDRQFILSSKKLLLSDSGFYLCAWTPGGGIETQYFGPGTRLLVL.

The CDR3, as DNA: TGTGCCAGCAGGACTAGCGGCACAGATACGCAGTATTTT. It specifies CASRTSGTDTQYF. The V call is TRBV7-2, the J call TRBJ2-3; 8 bases align to TRBD2. Germline V CDR1 and CDR2: SGHTA, FQGNSA. There are 13 residues in the CDR3. Trimming cost V 6 bases and J 1 base; bases outside gene matches: 0.

The chain couples TRBV28 to TRBJ2-2, with D uncertain. V dropped 5 bases and J dropped 6 bases, with 7 bases sitting between them. Germline V CDR1 and CDR2: MDHEN, SYDVKM. The CDR3 extends over 12 amino acids. The CDR3 DNA reads as TGTGCCAGCAGTCTTCGACCCGGGGAGCTGTTTTTT. Protein: CASSLRPGELFF.

The V gene is TRBV5-1, the J gene TRBJ2-6, with 7 bases identical to TRBD2. The CDR3 length is 15 residues. Per the germline V gene, CDR1 is SGHRS and CDR2 is YFSETQ. The junction had 5 bases not matched to a gene; V was cut back by 4 bases and J by 4 bases. The CDR3 DNA follows: TGCGCCAGCAGCCCCGGGGGGTCAGGGGCCAACGTCCTGACTTTC. Translating gives CASSPGGSGANVLTF.

The chain links TRBV5-6 to TRBJ1-2, with 7 bases that match TRBD1. Trimming cost V 4 bases and J 7 bases; bases outside gene matches: 13. The CDR3 totals 15 residues. Germline lookup yields CDR1 SGHDT and CDR2 YYEEEE. The CDR3, as DNA: TGTGCCAGCAGCCCTAGGCAGGGGGGCGGGTTTGGCTACACCTTC. Translated: CASSPRQGGGFGYTF. Based on the CDR3 plus reference TRBV5-6 and TRBJ1-2, the full variable domain is DAGVTQSPTHLIKTRGQQVTLRCSPKSGHDTVSWYQQALGQGPQFIFQYYEEEERQRGNFPDRFSGHQFPNYSSELNVNALLLGDSALYLCASSPRQGGGFGYTFGSGTRLTVV.

The rearrangement uses TRBV7-8 and TRBJ2-7; D is uncertain. The germline V and J ends were trimmed by 3 bases and 0 bases, with 6 bases remaining between them. CDR1 SGHVS and CDR2 FQNEAQ come from the germline V gene. The CDR3 sequence is 13 residues long. This chain's CDR3 is CASSLWNSYEQYF. The DNA for the CDR3 is TGTGCCAGCAGCTTGTGGAACTCCTACGAGCAGTACTTC.

The chain joins TRBV2 to TRBJ2-7, with 9 positions matching TRBD2. Germline CDR1 is SNHLY and CDR2 is FYNNEI. The CDR3 totals 15 residues. With V trimmed by 4 bases and J by 0 bases, 4 bases remained unmatched. The CDR3, as DNA: TGTGCCAGCAGTGTGGAACTAGCGGGCTCCTACGAGCAGTACTTC. It yields the protein CASSVELAGSYEQYF.

The chain carries TRBV19 and TRBJ1-6, with D perhaps matching TRBD1 (6 bases). The CDR3 is 15 residues long. Germline V gene data show CDR1 as LNHDA and CDR2 as SQIVND (reference sequence). V lost 5 bases, J lost 3 bases, and 11 bases lay in between. The DNA for the CDR3 is TGTGCCAGTAGTGTAACAGGGAGCTATAATTCACCCCTCCACTTT. As protein: CASSVTGSYNSPLHF.

This clone was recorded once. The rearrangement joins TRBV29-1 to TRBJ2-1; no definite D call. V lost 4 bases, J lost 9 bases, and 10 bases lay in between. From germline, CDR1 is SQVTM and CDR2 ANQGSEA. CDR3 size: 11 residues. The CDR3 sequence: CSVVTDREQFF. CDR3 DNA: TGCAGCGTTGTGACCGACCGTGAGCAGTTCTTC.

V is TRBV9 and J is TRBJ1-2, with D possibly matching TRBD1 (6 bases). V was cut by 0 bases and J by 4 bases, with 10 bases left in between. Germline CDR1 reads SGDLS; CDR2 reads YYNGEE. This CDR3 has 14 residues. The CDR3 nucleotides read TGTGCCAGCAGCGTAGATCACAGGGCCTATGGCTACACCTTC. This translates into CASSVDHRAYGYTF.

This CDR3 reads CASSVADSGVYGYTF. CDR3 in DNA: TGTGCCAGCAGCGTAGCAGATTCAGGGGTCTATGGCTACACCTTC. The chain is built from TRBV9 and TRBJ1-2; tentative D call: TRBD1 (6 bases). This CDR3 is 15 amino acids long. Germline CDR1 SGDLS, CDR2 YYNGEE. V was clipped by 0 bases and J by 4 bases, with 13 bases between them.

This chain joins TRBV28 and TRBJ2-3, with D unclear. V was shortened by 3 bases and J by 0 bases, with 10 bases between the two germline ends. CDR1 and CDR2 from the germline V gene are MDHEN and SYDVKM. The CDR3 extends over 15 amino acids. As DNA, the CDR3 is TGTGCCAGCAGTTTTCTAAAGCTTAGCACAGATACGCAGTATTTT. Encoded protein: CASSFLKLSTDTQYF.

The chain couples TRBV25-1 to TRBJ2-1; 14 bases agree with TRBD2. CDR1 is MGHDK and CDR2 is SYGVNS in the germline V gene. The trim removed 4 bases at V and 3 bases at J, leaving 5 bases unmatched. The CDR3 is 17 residues long. Here the CDR3 reads CASSGGLAGDNYNEQFF. CDR3 DNA sequence: TGTGCCAGCAGTGGGGGACTAGCGGGAGACAACTACAATGAGCAGTTCTTC.

V usage is TRBV9 and J usage is TRBJ2-2; D may correspond to TRBD1 or TRBD2 (6 bases each). Trimming pared 4 bases from V and 1 base from J, leaving 11 bases between. CDR1 and CDR2 (germline): SGDLS, YYNGEE. This CDR3 region has 15 residues. CDR3 DNA: TGTGCCAGCAGCCTCAGGGGACTGAACACCGGGGAGCTGTTTTTT. Its translation: CASSLRGLNTGELFF.

This chain joins TRBV5-1 and TRBJ1-1; D not certain. In germline, CDR1 is SGHRS, CDR2 YFSETQ. The CDR3 is made up of 13 amino acids. The germline V and J ends were trimmed by 0 bases and 6 bases, with 9 bases remaining between them. CDR3 in DNA: TGCGCCAGCAGCTTGGGGTCGGTCCCTGAAGCTTTCTTT. Protein sequence: CASSLGSVPEAFF.

The chain joins TRBV7-9 to TRBJ2-5, with D tentatively TRBD1 or TRBD2 (5 bases each). Trimming cost V 5 bases and J 10 bases, with 26 bases left between them. The CDR3 sequence is 16 residues long. Germline CDR1 SEHNR, CDR2 FQNEAQ (reference sequence). CDR3 nucleotides: TGTGCCAGCAGCAAAGAGGCATTGGTCAACCCTGGGGGCCAGTACTTC. Translated: CASSKEALVNPGGQYF.

The genes are TRBV2 and TRBJ1-4; TRBD1 matches at 8 bases. Germline CDR1 is SNHLY and CDR2 is FYNNEI. The CDR3 sequence is 15 residues long. V lost 6 bases, J lost 4 bases, and 7 bases stayed unmatched. CDR3 residues: CASSGRGLGNEKLFF. In nucleotides, the CDR3 is TGTGCCAGCAGCGGCAGGGGGCTGGGTAATGAAAAACTGTTTTTT.

The rearrangement links TRBV16 to TRBJ2-2; D is ambiguous. The CDR3 length is 14 residues. CDR1 is KGHSY, CDR2 FQNENV, per germline. V was clipped by 2 bases and J by 0 bases, with 4 bases between them. CDR3 sequence (DNA): TGTGCCAGCAGCCAAGCTACGAACACCGGGGAGCTGTTTTTT. Amino acids: CASSQATNTGELFF. The full variable domain, rest sourced from reference TRBV16 and TRBJ2-2, is GEEVAQTPKHLVRGEGQKAKLYCAPIKGHSYVFWYQQVLKNEFKFLISFQNENVFDETGMPKERFSAKCLPNSPCSLEIQATKLEDSAVYFCASSQATNTGELFFGEGSRLTVL.

This chain connects TRBV18 to TRBJ2-2; D could derive from TRBD1 or TRBD2 (6 bases each). This CDR3 has 16 amino acids. V was shortened by 6 bases and J by 0 bases, with 14 bases between the two germline ends. CDR1 and CDR2 (germline): KGHSH, LQKENI. CDR3 sequence (DNA): TGTGCCAGCTCGCTAACAGGGACTTCGAACACCGGGGAGCTGTTTTTT. Translation gives CASSLTGTSNTGELFF. Looking up the rest from reference TRBV18 and TRBJ2-2 gives the full variable domain: NAGVMQNPRHLVRRRGQEARLRCSPMKGHSHVYWYRQLPEEGLKFMVYLQKENIIDESGMPKERFSAEFPKEGPSILRIQQVVRGDSAAYFCASSLTGTSNTGELFFGEGSRLTVL.

This chain uses TRBV4-3 with TRBJ1-2; no clear D. The germline gives CDR1 LGHNA, CDR2 YSLEER. Trimming stripped 2 bases from V and 3 bases from J, with 13 bases between. The CDR3 contains 15 residues. The CDR3 spells CASSQQSSGDYGYTF. The DNA of the CDR3 is TGCGCCAGCAGCCAACAGTCCTCGGGCGACTATGGCTACACCTTC.

V usage is TRBV9 and J usage is TRBJ2-1; TRBD1 matches 9 bases. V was clipped by 4 bases and J by 7 bases; unmatched bases: 18. CDR3 length: 18 residues. Per germline, CDR1 SGDLS and CDR2 YYNGEE. CDR3 region: CASSPYSGPGQGGNEQFF. For the CDR3, the DNA is TGTGCCAGCAGCCCTTATTCCGGACCGGGACAGGGTGGGAATGAGCAGTTCTTC.

The chain joins TRBV5-1 to TRBJ2-2; D is uncertain. Trimming stripped 4 bases from V and 4 bases from J, with 14 bases between. Germline V gives CDR1 SGHRS, CDR2 YFSETQ. The CDR3 length is 15 residues. CDR3 sequence: CASSMGLGGTGELFF. The CDR3 nucleotides read TGCGCCAGCAGCATGGGTCTGGGCGGCACCGGGGAGCTGTTTTTT.

The V call is TRBV6-5, the J call TRBJ1-5; the D is unclear. Germline V lookup: CDR1 MNHEY, CDR2 SVGAGI. Trimming shortened V by 4 bases and J by 5 bases, and 12 bases separated the two germline ends. The CDR3 spans 14 residues. The CDR3: CASSFSAGDQPQHF. DNA of the CDR3: TGTGCCAGCAGTTTCTCGGCTGGGGATCAGCCCCAGCATTTT.

The chain is built from TRBV5-1 and TRBJ2-6; no clear D. The CDR3 has 15 amino acids. V was shortened by 0 bases and J by 0 bases, with 4 bases between the two germline ends. CDR1 and CDR2 (germline): SGHRS, YFSETQ. The CDR3 DNA reads as TGCGCCAGCAGCTTGGGATCCTCTGGGGCCAACGTCCTGACTTTC. Translating gives CASSLGSSGANVLTF.

This chain links TRBV6-6 with TRBJ2-3; the D is unclear. There are 13 residues in the CDR3. The germline CDR1 and CDR2 sequences are MNHNY and SVGAGI (reference sequence). Between the trimmed V and J ends, which lost 7 bases and 0 bases, there was a span of 8 bases. The CDR3: CASTFSSTDTQYF. In DNA, the CDR3 is TGTGCCAGCACCTTCTCCAGCACAGATACGCAGTATTTT.

The chain combines TRBV15 with TRBJ1-1; 7 bases match TRBD1. Trimming at V came to 0 bases and at J to 7 bases, leaving 5 bases not matched to a gene. The CDR3 consists of 14 residues. Per germline, CDR1 LNHNV and CDR2 YYDKDF (reference sequence). CDR3 bases: TGTGCCACCAGCAGAGATTCCAGGGGGTTTGAAGCTTTCTTT. It translates to CATSRDSRGFEAFF.

This clone appeared a few times. The chain joins TRBV7-9 to TRBJ2-1, with 7 bases lining up with TRBD2. Germline CDR1 SEHNR, CDR2 FQNEAQ (reference sequence). V was clipped by 5 bases and J by 0 bases; unmatched bases: 13. The CDR3 runs to 18 residues. CDR3 amino acids: CASSRRQSGNFSYNEQFF. CDR3 nucleotides: TGTGCCAGCAGCCGTAGACAGAGCGGGAACTTCTCCTACAATGAGCAGTTCTTC.